Following are 30 T cell receptor beta chains from one sample sequenced in a study of PD-1 blockade in classical Hodgkin lymphoma (dated by TCRdb to the early 2020s). Interpreted using the paper, the time point label stands for: cycle 2 day 1 (C2D1) of nivolumab. All trial patients had relapsed after autologous stem cell transplantation, with cohorts A, B and C differing in prior brentuximab vedotin exposure. The library relied on the immunoSEQ multiplex PCR assay. The table was pulled from immuneACCESS by TCRdb, which kept in-frame rearrangements only. Such tables lose some clones; where checked, under half of the loss comes from unresolved V genes, and the rest has no known cause. A total of 95,000 to 100,000 clones appear in this sample, more than 85% of them only once. The top ten hold about 7.1% of the sample. Here the sequenced sample was peripheral blood mononuclear cells (PBMCs), taken before the second cycle of nivolumab. These receptors were collected from a human donor with classical Hodgkin lymphoma.

This rearrangement joins TRBV28 to TRBJ1-2; 12 nucleotides align to TRBD1. The CDR3 is 13 residues long. V lost 10 bases and J lost 9; bases outside the gene matches: 9. The germline CDR1 and CDR2 sequences are MDHEN and SYDVKM. In nucleotides, the CDR3 is TGTGCCATTCTCGGGACAGGGGGCGCGAGCTACACCTTC. The encoded protein is CAILGTGGASYTF.

V is TRBV13 and J is TRBJ2-7, with D perhaps matching TRBD2 (5 bases). This CDR3 has 18 amino acids. Trimming took 1 base from V and 0 from J, leaving 19 bases between them. CDR1 PRHDT and CDR2 FYEKMQ come from the germline V gene (reference sequence). CDR3 coding DNA: TGTGCCAGCAGCTTAGAGGGTGTTGGCGGGCAGAGCTCCTACGAGCAGTACTTC. Its translation: CASSLEGVGGQSSYEQYF. The variable domain in full, completed from reference TRBV13 and TRBJ2-7, reads AAGVIQSPRHLIKEKRETATLKCYPIPRHDTVYWYQQGPGQDPQFLISFYEKMQSDKGSIPDRFSAQQFSDYHSELNMSSLELGDSALYFCASSLEGVGGQSSYEQYFGPGTRLTVT.

The chain joins TRBV6-1 to TRBJ1-1; no firm D call. The V gene lost 9 bases and the J gene lost 6 bases, with 17 bases spanning the gap. Germline assignment: CDR1 MNHNS and CDR2 SASEGT. This CDR3 has 13 amino acids. The CDR3 is CASLTGGNPEAFF. DNA of the CDR3: TGTGCCAGTTTGACGGGAGGGAATCCTGAAGCTTTCTTT.

This chain uses TRBV12-2 with TRBJ2-2; TRBD2, the D gene given by the table, was not confirmed from the DNA. TRBV12-2 is deemed a pseudogene. This CDR3 is 17 amino acids long. This chain's CDR3 is CASQRAVPSLNTGELFF. Written as DNA, the CDR3 is TGTGCAAGTCAGCGCGCTGTGCCCTCGCTGAACACCGGGGAGCTGTTTTTT.

The chain carries TRBV9 and TRBJ1-2; 9 nucleotides align to TRBD1. The V and J ends lost 4 bases and 7 bases, in that order; junction bases with no gene match: 11. Germline CDR1 is SGDLS and CDR2 is YYNGEE. The CDR3 loop spans 15 amino acids. CDR3 nucleotide sequence: TGTGCCAGCAGCCCTCGGACAGGGGAGGGGACTGGCTACACCTTC. It specifies CASSPRTGEGTGYTF.

CDR3 loop: CASSYSADRDNQPQHF. In nucleotides, the CDR3 is TGTGCCAGCAGTTACTCCGCCGACAGGGACAATCAGCCCCAGCATTTT. The V gene is TRBV6-6, the J gene TRBJ1-5; 7 bases fit TRBD1. The CDR3 contains 16 residues. Germline V gene lookup returns CDR1 MNHNY and CDR2 SVGAGI (reference sequence). J lost 3 bases, V lost 0 bases, and 5 bases had no gene match.

This chain connects TRBV7-4 to TRBJ1-1; no clear D. V gave up 3 bases and J gave up 0 bases, with 11 bases separating them. The CDR3 spans 15 residues. The germline CDR1 and CDR2 sequences are SGHVT and SQSDAQ. CDR3 sequence reads: CASSFPESVNTEAFF. The CDR3 DNA reads TGTGCCAGCAGCTTCCCAGAAAGCGTGAACACTGAAGCTTTCTTT.

Only a few counts were recorded for this clone. The chain links TRBV5-6 to TRBJ2-1, with 7 bases fitting TRBD1. V gave up 3 bases and J gave up 8 bases; unmatched junction bases: 8. Germline V gene sequence: CDR1 SGHDT, CDR2 YYEEEE. The CDR3 has 14 amino acids. As DNA, the CDR3 is TGTGCCAGCAGCTCCCTAGACAGGGCCCATGAGCAGTTCTTC. Protein sequence: CASSSLDRAHEQFF.

Only one count was recorded for this clone. This rearrangement joins TRBV9 to TRBJ1-4, with D maybe TRBD1 (5 bases). This CDR3 is 15 amino acids long. Trimming cost V 2 bases and J 3 bases, with 11 bases left between them. Germline CDR1 SGDLS, CDR2 YYNGEE. In DNA form, the CDR3 reads TGTGCCAGCAGCGTTAGGGCCAGGGCTAATGAAAAACTGTTTTTT. Translated, it gives CASSVRARANEKLFF.

CDR3 region: CASSSRGDYLSSYNEQFF. As DNA, the CDR3 is TGTGCCAGCAGCTCGAGGGGGGATTACCTCAGCTCCTACAATGAGCAGTTCTTC. The chain combines TRBV7-9 with TRBJ2-1; D may correspond to TRBD1 or TRBD2 (6 bases each). Germline-derived CDR1 and CDR2 are SEHNR and FQNEAQ (reference sequence). Trimming removed 4 bases from V and 0 bases from J, with 19 bases in between. This CDR3 has 18 residues.

The V gene is TRBV7-2, the J gene TRBJ2-5; 7 nucleotides agree with TRBD1. The J call is uncertain, as TRBJ2-7 better fits the DNA end. The CDR3 has 14 residues. Germline CDR1 reads SGHTA; CDR2 reads FQGNSA. The CDR3 loop is CASSRDSHSYEQYF. The CDR3, as DNA: TGTGCCAGCAGTCGGGACAGCCACTCCTACGAGCAGTACTTC.

This clone was picked up a small number of times. The chain links TRBV19 to TRBJ1-1, with TRBD1 matching 7 bases. With V trimmed by 4 bases and J by 1 base, 3 bases remained unmatched. Germline loops: CDR1 LNHDA, CDR2 SQIVND (reference sequence). This CDR3 has 14 amino acids. This CDR3 is CASSTWTGNTEAFF. Here the CDR3 DNA reads TGTGCCAGTAGTACCTGGACAGGGAACACTGAAGCTTTCTTT.

The rearrangement joins TRBV6-5 to TRBJ2-1; D is unresolved. V shed 2 bases and J shed 5 bases, with 7 bases lying between them. The germline gives CDR1 MNHEY, CDR2 SVGAGI. The CDR3 has 13 amino acids. CDR3 residues: CASSYSYDNEQFF. The CDR3 nucleotides are TGTGCCAGCAGTTACAGTTACGACAATGAGCAGTTCTTC.

V is TRBV19 and J is TRBJ1-2; 9 nucleotides match TRBD1. CDR3 size: 15 residues. The V gene end was trimmed by 4 bases and the J gene end by 4 bases; junction bases not matched to a gene: 7. CDR1 is LNHDA, CDR2 SQIVND, per germline (reference sequence). CDR3 sequence (DNA): TGTGCCAGTAGTACTAGACGACAGGGGGTCTATGGCTACACCTTC. It specifies CASSTRRQGVYGYTF.

The chain joins TRBV18 to TRBJ1-1, with D tentatively TRBD1 (6 bases). The CDR3 sequence is 12 residues long. V was shortened by 6 bases and J by 11 bases, with 16 bases between the two germline ends. Germline V lookup: CDR1 KGHSH, CDR2 LQKENI. CDR3 bases: TGTGCCAGCTCCCTGGGGGAGGGGGGGGCTTTCTTT. As protein: CASSLGEGGAFF. The complete variable domain, with remaining parts taken from reference TRBV18 and TRBJ1-1, reads NAGVMQNPRHLVRRRGQEARLRCSPMKGHSHVYWYRQLPEEGLKFMVYLQKENIIDESGMPKERFSAEFPKEGPSILRIQQVVRGDSAAYFCASSLGEGGAFFGQGTRLTVV.

This chain links TRBV19 with TRBJ1-1; D is unresolved. Deletions cut 1 base from V and 8 bases from J, with 8 bases between. Germline CDR1 is LNHDA and CDR2 is SQIVND (reference sequence). The CDR3 is 12 amino acids. This CDR3 reads CASSIGKVEAFF. CDR3 coding DNA: TGTGCCAGTAGTATAGGCAAAGTGGAAGCTTTCTTT.

The V call is TRBV5-1, the J call TRBJ2-3; D remains unclear. The CDR3 loop spans 17 amino acids. Germline CDR1 reads SGHRS; CDR2 reads YFSETQ. The V gene lost 1 base and the J gene lost 2 bases, with 17 bases spanning the gap. This CDR3 is CASSLIVGQLLTDTQYF. The DNA of the CDR3 is TGCGCCAGCAGCTTGATTGTAGGGCAGCTACTCACAGATACGCAGTATTTT.

This chain links TRBV19 with TRBJ2-1; 7 bases agree with TRBD2. CDR3 size: 12 residues. V trimming: 4 bases; J trimming: 10 bases; junction bases outside the gene matches: 4. Germline V CDR1 and CDR2: LNHDA, SQIVND (reference sequence). CDR3 DNA: TGTGCCAGTAGTAGGGAGGGAGCAGAGCAGTTCTTC. It yields the protein CASSREGAEQFF.

The V and J genes are TRBV5-1 and TRBJ2-3, with 9 bases identical to TRBD2. Germline assignment: CDR1 SGHRS and CDR2 YFSETQ. V lost 5 bases, J lost 4 bases, and 14 bases stayed unmatched. The CDR3 has 17 amino acids. The CDR3 nucleotides are TGCGCCAGCAGTTCCGGTCGCGGGGGGGCCCGGCCAGATACGCAGTATTTT. This gives the protein CASSSGRGGARPDTQYF.

The rearrangement links TRBV14 to TRBJ2-1, with 8 bases identical to TRBD2. J gave up 3 bases and V 5 bases, and 3 bases lay outside the gene matches. Per the germline V gene, CDR1 is SGHDN and CDR2 is FVKESK. The CDR3 consists of 14 residues. The CDR3 DNA follows: TGTGCCAGCAGCAAGACTAGCGACTACAATGAGCAGTTCTTC. Translation: CASSKTSDYNEQFF.

CDR3 region: CASSRIGAASTDTQYF. The CDR3 DNA reads as TGTGCCAGCTCCCGAATAGGGGCAGCAAGCACAGATACGCAGTATTTT. The V gene is TRBV2, the J gene TRBJ2-3; D possibly corresponds to TRBD1 (5 bases). The V end was cut by 8 bases, the J end by 0 bases, with 18 bases between. There are 16 residues in the CDR3. The germline V gene has CDR1 SNHLY and CDR2 FYNNEI.

This clone was observed a few times. V usage is TRBV7-8 and J usage is TRBJ1-5; D is perhaps TRBD1 (5 bases). The CDR3 runs to 18 residues. From germline, CDR1 is SGHVS and CDR2 FQNEAQ. The V gene lost 1 base and the J gene lost 5 bases, with 21 bases spanning the gap. The CDR3 here is CASSLGGWGGIMDQPQHF. CDR3 nucleotides: TGTGCCAGCAGCTTAGGGGGCTGGGGAGGGATAATGGATCAGCCCCAGCATTTT. The full variable domain, its missing parts supplied by reference TRBV7-8 and TRBJ1-5, is GAGVSQSPRYKVAKRGQDVALRCDPISGHVSLFWYQQALGQGPEFLTYFQNEAQLDKSGLPSDRFFAERPEGSVSTLKIQRTQQEDSAVYLCASSLGGWGGIMDQPQHFGDGTRLSIL.

This chain joins TRBV30 and TRBJ1-6; D perhaps matches TRBD1 (5 bases). The germline V gene has CDR1 GTSNPN and CDR2 SVGIG (reference sequence). Trimming shortened V by 1 base and J by 1 base, and 17 bases separated the two germline ends. The CDR3 contains 18 residues. The CDR3 here is CAWSGDDPEASYNSPLHF. For the CDR3, the DNA is TGTGCCTGGAGTGGGGACGACCCCGAGGCGTCCTATAATTCACCCCTCCACTTT.

The chain recombines TRBV4-2 with TRBJ1-4; D is ambiguous. Germline CDR1 and CDR2: LGHNA and YNFKEQ. This CDR3 is 17 amino acids long. The ends were cut back, 0 bases at V and 0 bases at J, with 11 bases in the middle. This CDR3 reads CASSQDSRQTTNEKLFF. In DNA form, the CDR3 reads TGTGCCAGCAGCCAAGATTCTCGGCAAACAACTAATGAAAAACTGTTTTTT.

The rearrangement joins TRBV6-5 to TRBJ1-2; tentative D call: TRBD1 (5 bases). There are 14 residues in the CDR3. The V end was cut by 5 bases, the J end by 6 bases, with 16 bases between. CDR1 is MNHEY, CDR2 SVGAGI, per germline. CDR3 in DNA: TGTGCCAGCAGTCCCTCCTGGGGGGAAAATGGCTACACCTTC. Its translation is CASSPSWGENGYTF.

This sequence joins TRBV29-1 and TRBJ1-2; TRBD1 might be the D (5 bases). Trimming took off 3 bases at V and 2 bases at J, with 16 bases between the two ends. CDR1 is SQVTM and CDR2 is ANQGSEA in the germline V gene. The CDR3 has 15 residues. CDR3 region: CSVDETREGNYGYTF. As DNA, the CDR3 is TGCAGCGTTGACGAAACCAGGGAGGGGAACTATGGCTACACCTTC. The entire variable domain, with the rest obtained from reference TRBV29-1 and TRBJ1-2, is as follows: SAVISQKPSRDICQRGTSLTIQCQVDSQVTMMFWYRQQPGQSLTLIATANQGSEATYESGFVIDKFPISRPNLTFSTLTVSNMSPEDSSIYLCSVDETREGNYGYTFGSGTRLTVV.

This sequence joins TRBV18 and TRBJ1-2, with TRBD1 matching over 8 bases. Germline V CDR1 and CDR2: KGHSH, LQKENI. V shed 3 bases, J shed 6 bases, and the junction held 9 bases outside the gene matches. The CDR3 has 15 residues. The CDR3: CASSPNGQGFDGYTF. CDR3 DNA: TGTGCCAGCTCACCGAACGGACAGGGCTTCGATGGCTACACCTTC.

In the case of this clone: At one end, the junction sequence differs from germline, possibly due to a read error. The rearrangement joins TRBV7-9 to TRBJ1-5, with D maybe TRBD1 (6 bases). CDR1 SEHNR and CDR2 FQNEAQ come from the germline V gene (reference sequence). The CDR3 is made up of 14 amino acids. The CDR3 loop is CASSQDRDIQPQHF. In nucleotides, the CDR3 is TGCGCCAGCAGCCAAGACCGGGACATTCAGCCCCAGCATTTT.

The genes are TRBV7-2 and TRBJ1-4; TRBD1 might be the D (6 bases). Germline V CDR1 and CDR2: SGHTA, FQGNSA. The CDR3 consists of 14 residues. With 3 bases removed from V and 7 bases from J, the gap between germline ends came to 12 bases. The CDR3 sequence is CASSFAGTPEKLFF. The CDR3, as DNA: TGTGCCAGCAGCTTCGCCGGGACACCTGAAAAACTGTTTTTT.

V is TRBV7-9 and J is TRBJ2-7; either TRBD1 or TRBD2 may supply D (5 bases each). The CDR3 is made up of 14 amino acids. Between the trimmed V and J ends, which lost 3 bases and 2 bases, there was a span of 11 bases. Looked up from germline, CDR1 is SEHNR and CDR2 is FQNEAQ (reference sequence). The DNA of the CDR3 is TGTGCCAGCAGCTTGAACCAGGGACCCTACGAGCAGTACTTC. Translated: CASSLNQGPYEQYF.